This entry describes one TCR beta chain. The entry originates in a study of blood T cell repertoires in COVID-19. Study details: Samples representing acute and convalescent COVID-19 were sourced from the United States, Italy and Spain. PBMCs, B-cell-depleted T cells, or T cells provided the cDNA or gDNA that made up the material.

Seattle participants joined during active infection and were tracked over time. In the study's own analysis: Amplification of reference gene primers was used by the study to estimate nucleated cell counts. The method was immunoSEQ multiplex PCR; TCRdb's version includes in-frame clones alone and lacks a portion of them. V and J calls and clone size are as listed in that table; D and trimming were resolved from the DNA. The repertoire has approximately 120,000 clones, about 85% of them found once; the top ten carry 2.5% to 3.5%. The CDR3 contains 14 residues. The J segment lost 3 bases and the V segment lost 5 bases, leaving 2 bases of the junction unmatched. Per the germline V gene, CDR1 is SGHTA and CDR2 is FQGTGA.

The receptor was isolated from a woman of 80 years or more with COVID-19, enrolled during active disease. The gene calls are TRBV7-3 and TRBJ2-5; 11 bases fit TRBD2. Material for sequencing was peripheral blood. In nucleotides, the CDR3 is TGTGCCAGCAGCCCGGGACTAGCGGAAGAGACCCAGTACTTC. Encoded protein: CASSPGLAEETQYF.